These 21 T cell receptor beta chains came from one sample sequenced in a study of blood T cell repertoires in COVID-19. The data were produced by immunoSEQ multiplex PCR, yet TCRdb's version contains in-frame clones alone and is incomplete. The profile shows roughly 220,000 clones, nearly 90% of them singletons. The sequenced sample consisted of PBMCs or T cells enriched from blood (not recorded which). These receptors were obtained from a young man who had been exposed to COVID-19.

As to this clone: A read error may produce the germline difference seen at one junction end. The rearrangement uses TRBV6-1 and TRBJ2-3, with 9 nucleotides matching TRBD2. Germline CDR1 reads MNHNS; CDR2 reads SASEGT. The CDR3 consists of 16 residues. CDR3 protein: CASREGSGGSTDTQYF. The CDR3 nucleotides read TGTGCCAGCAGGGAAGGGAGCGGGGGGAGCACAGATACGCAGTATTTT.

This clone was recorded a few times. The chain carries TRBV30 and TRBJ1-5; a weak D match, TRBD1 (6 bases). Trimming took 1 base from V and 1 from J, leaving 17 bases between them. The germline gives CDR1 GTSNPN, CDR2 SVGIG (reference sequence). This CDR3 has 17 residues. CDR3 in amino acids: CAWSALGGARSNQPQHF. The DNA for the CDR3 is TGTGCCTGGAGTGCTCTGGGGGGGGCTCGAAGCAATCAGCCCCAGCATTTT. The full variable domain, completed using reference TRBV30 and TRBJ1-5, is SQTIHQWPATLVQPVGSPLSLECTVEGTSNPNLYWYRQAAGRGLQLLFYSVGIGQISSEVPQNLSASRPQDRQFILSSKKLLLSDSGFYLCAWSALGGARSNQPQHFGDGTRLSIL.

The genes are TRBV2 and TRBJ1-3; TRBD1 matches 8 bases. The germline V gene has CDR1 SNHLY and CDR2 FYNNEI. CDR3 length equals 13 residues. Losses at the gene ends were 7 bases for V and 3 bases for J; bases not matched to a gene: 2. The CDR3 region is CASTGQGGNTIYF. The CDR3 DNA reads TGTGCCAGCACAGGACAGGGTGGAAACACCATATATTTT.

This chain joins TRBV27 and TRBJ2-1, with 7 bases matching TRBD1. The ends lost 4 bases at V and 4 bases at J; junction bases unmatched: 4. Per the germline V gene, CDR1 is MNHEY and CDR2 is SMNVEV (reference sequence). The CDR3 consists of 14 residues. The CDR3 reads CASSSKDRYNEQFF. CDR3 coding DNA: TGTGCCAGCAGTTCAAAGGACAGGTACAATGAGCAGTTCTTC.

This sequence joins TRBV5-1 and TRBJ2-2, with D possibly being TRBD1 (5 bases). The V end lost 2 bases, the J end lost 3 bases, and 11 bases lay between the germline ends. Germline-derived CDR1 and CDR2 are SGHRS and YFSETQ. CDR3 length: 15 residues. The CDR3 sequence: CASSFDRGDTGELFF. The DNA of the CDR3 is TGCGCCAGCAGCTTCGATAGGGGCGACACCGGGGAGCTGTTTTTT.

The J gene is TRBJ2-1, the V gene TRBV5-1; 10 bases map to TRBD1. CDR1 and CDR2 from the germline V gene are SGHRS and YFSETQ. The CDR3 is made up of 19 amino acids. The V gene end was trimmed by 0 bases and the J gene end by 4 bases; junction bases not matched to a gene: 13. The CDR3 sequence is CASSLELTGTGVGYNEQFF. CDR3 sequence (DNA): TGCGCCAGCAGCTTGGAGCTTACCGGGACAGGGGTTGGATACAATGAGCAGTTCTTC.

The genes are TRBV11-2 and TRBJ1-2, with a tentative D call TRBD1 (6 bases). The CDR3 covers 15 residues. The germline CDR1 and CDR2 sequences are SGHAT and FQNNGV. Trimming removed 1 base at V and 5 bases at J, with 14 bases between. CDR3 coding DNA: TGTGCCAGCAGCTTAGGGGGTTGGGGGCCGTATGGCTACACCTTC. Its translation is CASSLGGWGPYGYTF. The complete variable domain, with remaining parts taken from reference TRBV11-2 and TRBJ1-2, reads EAGVAQSPRYKIIEKRQSVAFWCNPISGHATLYWYQQILGQGPKLLIQFQNNGVVDDSQLPKDRFSAERLKGVDSTLKIQPAKLEDSAVYLCASSLGGWGPYGYTFGSGTRLTVV.

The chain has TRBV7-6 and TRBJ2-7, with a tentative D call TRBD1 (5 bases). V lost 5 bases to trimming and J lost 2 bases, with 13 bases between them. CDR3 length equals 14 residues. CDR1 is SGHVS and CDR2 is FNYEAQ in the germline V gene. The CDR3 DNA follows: TGTGCCAGCAGCCCCCTACAGGTTACCTACGAGCAGTACTTC. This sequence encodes CASSPLQVTYEQYF.

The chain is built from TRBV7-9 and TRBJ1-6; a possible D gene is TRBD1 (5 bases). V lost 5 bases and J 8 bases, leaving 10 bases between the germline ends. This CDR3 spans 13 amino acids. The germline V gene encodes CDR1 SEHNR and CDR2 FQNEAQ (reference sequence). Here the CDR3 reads CASSNSGDSPLHF. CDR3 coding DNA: TGTGCCAGCAGCAACTCGGGGGATTCACCCCTCCACTTT.

CDR3 loop: CASSLTLTEKLFF. The CDR3 region has the DNA TGTGCCAGCAGCCTCACGCTGACAGAAAAACTGTTTTTT. This chain links TRBV11-2 with TRBJ1-4; D unresolved. Germline-derived CDR1 and CDR2 are SGHAT and FQNNGV. The CDR3 is 13 residues long. Trimming shortened V by 5 bases and J by 8 bases, and 12 bases separated the two germline ends.

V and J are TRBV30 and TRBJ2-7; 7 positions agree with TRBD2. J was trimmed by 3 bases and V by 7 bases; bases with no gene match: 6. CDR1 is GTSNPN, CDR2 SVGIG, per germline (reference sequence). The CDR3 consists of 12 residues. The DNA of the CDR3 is TGTGCCTCCCAGGGAGGGTTCTACGAGCAGTACTTC. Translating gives CASQGGFYEQYF.

CDR3 sequence reads: CASSQLAGYTDTQYF. The CDR3, as DNA: TGCGCCAGCAGCCAACTAGCGGGGTACACAGATACGCAGTATTTT. The chain joins TRBV4-3 to TRBJ2-3; 9 bases match TRBD2. V lost 2 bases to trimming and J lost 2 bases; unmatched junction nucleotides: 2. This CDR3 comprises 15 residues. Germline CDR1 is LGHNA and CDR2 is YSLEER.

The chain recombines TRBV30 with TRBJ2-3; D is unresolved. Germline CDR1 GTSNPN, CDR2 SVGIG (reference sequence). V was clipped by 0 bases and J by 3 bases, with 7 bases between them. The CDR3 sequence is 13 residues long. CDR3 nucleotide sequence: TGTGCCTGGAGTGTACATATGACAGATACGCAGTATTTT. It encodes CAWSVHMTDTQYF.

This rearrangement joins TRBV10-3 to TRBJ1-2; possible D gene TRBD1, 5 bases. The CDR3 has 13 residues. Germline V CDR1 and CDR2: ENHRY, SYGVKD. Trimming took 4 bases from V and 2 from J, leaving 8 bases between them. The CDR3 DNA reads TGTGCCATCAGTGGGGAGGGGAACTATGGCTACACCTTC. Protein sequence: CAISGEGNYGYTF.

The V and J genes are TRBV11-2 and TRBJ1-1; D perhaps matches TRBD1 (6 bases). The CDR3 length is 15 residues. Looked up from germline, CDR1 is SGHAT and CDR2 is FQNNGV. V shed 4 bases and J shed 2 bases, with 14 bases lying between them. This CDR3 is CASSSTGRGNTEAFF. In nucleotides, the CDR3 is TGTGCCAGCAGCTCTACAGGGAGGGGAAACACTGAAGCTTTCTTT.

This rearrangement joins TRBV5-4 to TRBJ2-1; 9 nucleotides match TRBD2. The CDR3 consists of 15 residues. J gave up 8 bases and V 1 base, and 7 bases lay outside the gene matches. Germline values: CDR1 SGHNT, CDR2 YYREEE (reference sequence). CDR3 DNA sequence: TGTGCCAGCAGCTTGCGAAGCGGGGGGTCCTATGAGCAGTTCTTC. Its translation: CASSLRSGGSYEQFF.

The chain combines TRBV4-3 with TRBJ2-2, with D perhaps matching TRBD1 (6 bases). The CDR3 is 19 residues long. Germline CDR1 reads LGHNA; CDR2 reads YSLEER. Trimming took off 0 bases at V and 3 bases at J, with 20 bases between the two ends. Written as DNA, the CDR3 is TGCGCCAGCAGCCAAGAGAGACGACCCATCGGGACACACACCGGGGAGCTGTTTTTT. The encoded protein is CASSQERRPIGTHTGELFF.

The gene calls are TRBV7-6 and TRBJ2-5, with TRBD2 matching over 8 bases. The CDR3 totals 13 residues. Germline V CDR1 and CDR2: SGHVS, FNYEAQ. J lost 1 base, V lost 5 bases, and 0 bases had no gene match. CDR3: CASSAGGQETQYF. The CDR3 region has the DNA TGTGCCAGCAGCGCGGGGGGCCAAGAGACCCAGTACTTC. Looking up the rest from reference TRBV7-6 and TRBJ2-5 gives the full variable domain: GAGVSQSPRYKVTKRGQDVALRCDPISGHVSLYWYRQALGQGPEFLTYFNYEAQQDKSGLPNDRFSAERPEGSISTLTIQRTEQRDSAMYRCASSAGGQETQYFGPGTRLLVL.

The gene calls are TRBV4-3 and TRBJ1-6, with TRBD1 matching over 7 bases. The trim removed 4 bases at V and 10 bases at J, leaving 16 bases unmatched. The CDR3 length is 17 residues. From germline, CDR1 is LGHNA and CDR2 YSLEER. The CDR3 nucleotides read TGCGCCAGCAGCCTCTTGGGGTCAGGACAGGCTGGATCACCCCTCCACTTT. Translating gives CASSLLGSGQAGSPLHF.

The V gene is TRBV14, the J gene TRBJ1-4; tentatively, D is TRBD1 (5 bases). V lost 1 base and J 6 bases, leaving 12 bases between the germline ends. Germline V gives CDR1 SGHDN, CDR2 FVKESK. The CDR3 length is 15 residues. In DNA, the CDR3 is TGTGCCAGCAGCCAAGTGGCAGGGTCGGATGAAAAACTGTTTTTT. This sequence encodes CASSQVAGSDEKLFF.

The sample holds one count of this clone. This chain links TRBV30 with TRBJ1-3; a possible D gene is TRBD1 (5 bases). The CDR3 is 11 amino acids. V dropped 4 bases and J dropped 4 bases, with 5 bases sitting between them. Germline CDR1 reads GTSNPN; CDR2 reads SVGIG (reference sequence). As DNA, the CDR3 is TGTGCCTGGAACAGGGGAAACACCATATATTTT. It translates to CAWNRGNTIYF.